The entry that follows covers one T cell receptor beta chain sequence. Per the study methods: Reference gene primer amplification yielded estimated nucleated cell counts. Some clones are missing from TCRdb's copy, which holds only in-frame ones; the method was immunoSEQ multiplex PCR. Clone size and the V and J calls come from that table; the DNA yielded D and trimming. Counted here are approximately 240,000 clones, about 88% occurring once; the ten biggest clones make up about 2.1%. This entry comes from a study of blood T cell repertoires in COVID-19. About the research overall: From the United States, Italy and Spain came samples of acute and convalescent COVID-19. PBMCs, B-cell-depleted T cells, or T cells provided the cDNA or gDNA that made up the material.

The CDR3 totals 17 residues. V lost 0 bases to trimming and J lost 4 bases; unmatched junction nucleotides: 10. Per the germline V gene, CDR1 is LGHNA and CDR2 is YNFKEQ. The V call is TRBV4-2, the J call TRBJ2-7; 9 bases are shared with TRBD1. Sequenced material: peripheral blood. The origin of this receptor is a woman in her 40s who had recovered from COVID-19. The CDR3 DNA reads as TGTGCCAGCAGCCAAGAGGAAGGCGGGACAGGGAGGTACGAGCAGTACTTC. Amino acid sequence: CASSQEEGGTGRYEQYF.